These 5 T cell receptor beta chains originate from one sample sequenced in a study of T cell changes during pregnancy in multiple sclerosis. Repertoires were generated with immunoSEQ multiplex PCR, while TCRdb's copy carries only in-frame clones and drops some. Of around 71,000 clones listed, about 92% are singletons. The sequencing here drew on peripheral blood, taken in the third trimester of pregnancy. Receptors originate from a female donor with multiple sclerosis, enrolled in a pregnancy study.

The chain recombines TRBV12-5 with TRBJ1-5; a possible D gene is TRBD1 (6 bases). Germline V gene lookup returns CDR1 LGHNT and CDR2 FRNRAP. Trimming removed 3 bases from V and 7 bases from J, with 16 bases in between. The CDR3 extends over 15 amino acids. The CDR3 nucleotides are TGTGCTAGTGGTTTTAATACAGGGATGGGACAGCCCCAGCATTTT. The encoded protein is CASGFNTGMGQPQHF.

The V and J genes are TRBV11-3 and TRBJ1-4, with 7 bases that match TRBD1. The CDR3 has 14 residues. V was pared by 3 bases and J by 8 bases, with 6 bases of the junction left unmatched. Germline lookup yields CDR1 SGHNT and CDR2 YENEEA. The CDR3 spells CASSFEGGREKLFF. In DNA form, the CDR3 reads TGTGCCAGCAGCTTTGAAGGGGGCAGAGAAAAACTGTTTTTT.

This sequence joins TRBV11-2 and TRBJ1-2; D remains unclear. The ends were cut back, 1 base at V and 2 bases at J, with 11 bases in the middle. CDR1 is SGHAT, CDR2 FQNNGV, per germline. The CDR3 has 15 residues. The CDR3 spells CASSLGRERNYGYTF. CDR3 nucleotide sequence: TGTGCCAGCAGCTTAGGGAGGGAACGGAACTATGGCTACACCTTC. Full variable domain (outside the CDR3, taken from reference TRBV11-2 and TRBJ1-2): EAGVAQSPRYKIIEKRQSVAFWCNPISGHATLYWYQQILGQGPKLLIQFQNNGVVDDSQLPKDRFSAERLKGVDSTLKIQPAKLEDSAVYLCASSLGRERNYGYTFGSGTRLTVV.

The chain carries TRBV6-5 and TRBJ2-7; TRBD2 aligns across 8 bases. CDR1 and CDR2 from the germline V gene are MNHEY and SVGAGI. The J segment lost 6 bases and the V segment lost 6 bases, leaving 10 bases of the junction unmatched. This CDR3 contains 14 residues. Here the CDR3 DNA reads TGTGCCAGCAGAGGACTAGCCCCTCTCACCGAGCAGTACTTC. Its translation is CASRGLAPLTEQYF.

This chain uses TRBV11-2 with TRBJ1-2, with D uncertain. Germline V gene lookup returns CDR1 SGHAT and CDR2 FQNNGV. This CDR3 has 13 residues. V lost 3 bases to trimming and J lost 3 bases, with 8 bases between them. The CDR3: CASSFVVHYGYTF. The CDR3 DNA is TGTGCCAGCAGCTTTGTAGTTCACTATGGCTACACCTTC.